These 8 T cell receptor beta chains were all obtained from the same sample, sequenced in a study of T cell responses to AZD1222 COVID-19 vaccine. Assay: immunoSEQ multiplex PCR; the TCRdb copy retains only in-frame clones and omits some. In the table there are roughly 120,000 clones, less than 90% of which are singletons. The specimen comprised peripheral blood, sampled on day 0 of AZD1222 vaccination. The receptors were gathered from an adult in good health.

This clone was recorded only once. The chain employs TRBV5-1 and TRBJ2-1; D gene uncertain. Trimming took 1 base from V and 5 from J, leaving 10 bases between them. Germline values: CDR1 SGHRS, CDR2 YFSETQ. This CDR3 contains 14 residues. CDR3 amino acids: CASSLPWQDNEQFF. DNA of the CDR3: TGCGCCAGCAGCTTGCCGTGGCAAGACAATGAGCAGTTCTTC.

The chain has TRBV11-3 and TRBJ1-2; D remains ambiguous. CDR1 is SGHNT and CDR2 is YENEEA in the germline V gene. This CDR3 comprises 13 residues. V lost 5 bases and J 4 bases, leaving 11 bases between the germline ends. The CDR3 DNA follows: TGTGCCAGCAGCAGAGGCGGCTCCTATGGCTACACCTTC. Protein sequence: CASSRGGSYGYTF. Complete variable domain (other parts from reference TRBV11-3 and TRBJ1-2): EAGVVQSPRYKIIEKKQPVAFWCNPISGHNTLYWYLQNLGQGPELLIRYENEEAVDDSQLPKDRFSAERLKGVDSTLKIQPAELGDSAVYLCASSRGGSYGYTFGSGTRLTVV.

The rearrangement links TRBV6-5 to TRBJ1-1, with 7 nucleotides matching TRBD1. After removal of 6 bases from V and 1 base from J, the junction contained 5 bases not matched to a gene. The CDR3 runs to 14 residues. The V gene's germline CDR1 is MNHEY and CDR2 SVGAGI. The chain's CDR3 is CASRVGTANTEAFF. CDR3 sequence (DNA): TGTGCCAGCAGGGTAGGGACAGCGAACACTGAAGCTTTCTTT.

The chain recombines TRBV7-2 with TRBJ2-5; 7 bases map to TRBD2. Trimming removed 3 bases from V and 7 bases from J; junction bases left unmatched: 14. CDR1 and CDR2 from the germline V gene are SGHTA and FQGNSA. The CDR3 consists of 16 residues. The CDR3 DNA sequence: TGTGCCAGCAGCTTCCGAGCGGGGAACGCAGATGGGACCCAGTACTTC. It codes for CASSFRAGNADGTQYF.

The rearrangement uses TRBV29-1 and TRBJ2-7; D gene uncertain. The CDR3 extends over 12 amino acids. Trimming took 7 bases from V and 2 from J, leaving 12 bases between them. Germline V gene lookup returns CDR1 SQVTM and CDR2 ANQGSEA. CDR3 sequence reads: CSALGLAYEQYF. The CDR3 bases are TGCAGCGCCCTCGGCCTAGCCTACGAGCAGTACTTC.

This rearrangement joins TRBV21-1 to TRBJ2-7; the table assigns TRBD2, which was not confirmed against the DNA. TRBV21-1 is a listed pseudogene. The CDR3 is 17 amino acids. As DNA, the CDR3 is TGTGCCAGCAGCAAAGCGCTAGCGGGAGGGAGGTCCTACGAGCAGTACTTC. Protein sequence: CASSKALAGGRSYEQYF.

J is TRBJ2-1 and V is TRBV4-2, with D perhaps matching TRBD1 or TRBD2 (8 bases each). V was clipped by 0 bases and J by 13 bases, with 22 bases between them. CDR3 size: 16 residues. Germline CDR1 LGHNA, CDR2 YNFKEQ. CDR3 DNA: TGTGCCAGCAGCCAAGAAGGGACAGGAGCACTAGCGGCTCAGTTCTTC. This gives the protein CASSQEGTGALAAQFF.

V and J are TRBV5-4 and TRBJ1-1; D call uncertain. The CDR3 sequence is 13 residues long. Germline CDR1 SGHNT, CDR2 YYREEE (reference sequence). V dropped 0 bases and J dropped 3 bases, with 6 bases sitting between them. In DNA, the CDR3 is TGTGCCAGCAGCTTGGCCTACGACACTGAAGCTTTCTTT. This codes for CASSLAYDTEAFF.